There are a few counts of the clone carrying this T cell receptor (beta chain). The germline V gene has CDR1 SGHRS and CDR2 YFSETQ. V shed 0 bases and J shed 3 bases, with 7 bases lying between them. The CDR3 is made up of 14 amino acids. A sample-barcoded 5' primer and a J-beta primer mix were used in a second PCR of roughly 6 to 11 cycles. TCRdb independently ran MiXCR on the 5' RACE reads; one entry per CDR3 protein. The sample records fewer than 1.5 million distinct CDR3 sequences, about 43% being singletons. This sample was taken from a study of blood T cells in healthy people across ages. Sequenced material: blood. This chain joins TRBV5-1 and TRBJ2-1; D gene uncertain. The sequence derives from a woman younger than 30 in good health. CDR3 in amino acids: CASSLDASYNEQFF. The CDR3 DNA is TGCGCCAGCAGCTTGGACGCTAGCTACAATGAGCAGTTCTTC.